The TCR beta chain under discussion was sequenced for a study of T cells expressing NK-cell markers. Findings and limits, study-wide: In roughly six donors, dominant CD3+CD56+NKG2C+ clonotypes ranked among the top 10 CD8+ clonotypes.

What made the TCR beta cDNA was 5'RACE template switching with UMIs. TCRdb re-called the 5' RACE reads; one entry per CDR3 protein, DNA not given. Its table records about 260,000 distinct CDR3 sequences. Germline CDR1 and CDR2: LGHNA and YSLEER. The CDR3 sequence is 17 residues long. As regards this clonotype: Its target is not known.

This chain links TRBV4-3 with TRBJ2-4; TCRdb's D call of TRBD2 is untestable without DNA. The sequencing input was blood T cells: a sorted CD56 or NKG2C T cell subset, CD4+ or CD8+ T cells, or bulk PBMC T cells (not recorded which). The receptor comes from a man aged 18 to 30 in good health. The CDR3 loop is CASSQDLAGGTKNIQYF.